This T cell receptor beta chain came from a study of cytomegalovirus exposure and HLA in healthy donors. Findings and caveats of the study: The authors later found most CMV-associated TCR beta chains appeared HLA-restricted.

Losses at the gene ends were 5 bases for V and 4 bases for J; bases not matched to a gene: 7. The CDR3 spans 15 residues. Germline V gene lookup returns CDR1 KGHSH and CDR2 LQKENI. On this clone itself: Its target is unknown.

With 60 Vbeta and 13 Jbeta primers, the PCR was carried out. Libraries were prepared by immunoSEQ multiplex PCR; TCRdb keeps only in-frame clonotypes and omits some of them. The repertoire includes under 250,000 clones, approximately 78% of them detected once, and less than 3.5% sits in the top ten. The TCR sequence derives from a woman aged 40 to 55 in good health and CMV-seronegative. The specimen sequenced was PBMCs. The chain links TRBV18 to TRBJ2-1, with TRBD2 matching over 8 bases. CDR3 residues: CASSVTGGAYNEQFF. The CDR3 coding sequence is TGTGCCAGCTCAGTGACGGGAGGGGCTTACAATGAGCAGTTCTTC.